Reported below is one T cell receptor beta chain. The V end lost 5 bases, the J end lost 8 bases, and 13 bases lay between the germline ends. The length of the CDR3 is 12 residues. The germline V gene encodes CDR1 SGHAT and CDR2 FQNNGV. The data were taken from a study of blood T cell repertoires in COVID-19. Clones were read by immunoSEQ multiplex PCR, and TCRdb kept only the in-frame ones, dropping some. In the table there are about 170,000 clones, about 89% of which are singletons. The sequencing sample was made of peripheral blood. The chain uses TRBV11-2 and TRBJ2-7; a weak D match, TRBD2 (6 bases). The sequence was obtained from a man in his 70s with acute or convalescent COVID-19. CDR3: CASSPQAGQQYF. CDR3 bases: TGTGCCAGCAGCCCCCAGGCGGGACAGCAGTACTTC. The whole variable domain, filled in from reference TRBV11-2 and TRBJ2-7, reads EAGVAQSPRYKIIEKRQSVAFWCNPISGHATLYWYQQILGQGPKLLIQFQNNGVVDDSQLPKDRFSAERLKGVDSTLKIQPAKLEDSAVYLCASSPQAGQQYFGPGTRLTVT.